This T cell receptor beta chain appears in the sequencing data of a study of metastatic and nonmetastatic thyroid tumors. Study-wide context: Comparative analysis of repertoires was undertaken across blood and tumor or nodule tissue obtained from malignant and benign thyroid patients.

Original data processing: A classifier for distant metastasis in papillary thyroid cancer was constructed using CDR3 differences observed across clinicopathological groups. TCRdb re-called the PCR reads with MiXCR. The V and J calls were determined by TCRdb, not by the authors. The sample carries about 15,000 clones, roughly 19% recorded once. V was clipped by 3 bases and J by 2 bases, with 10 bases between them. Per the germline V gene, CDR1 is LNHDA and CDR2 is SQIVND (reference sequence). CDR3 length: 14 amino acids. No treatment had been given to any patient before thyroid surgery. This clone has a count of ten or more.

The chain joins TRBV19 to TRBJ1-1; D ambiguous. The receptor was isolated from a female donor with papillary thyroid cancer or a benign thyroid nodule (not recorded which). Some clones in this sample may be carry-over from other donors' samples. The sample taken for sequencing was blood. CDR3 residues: CASSISQSNTEAFF. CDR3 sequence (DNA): TGTGCCAGTAGTATCTCCCAGAGTAACACTGAAGCTTTCTTT.